A selection of T cell receptor beta chains follows, all from one sample in a study of blood T cell repertoires in COVID-19. TCRdb's copy holds only in-frame clones and misses some; the assay was immunoSEQ multiplex PCR. The sample records some 150,000 clones, about 86% being singletons. Material for sequencing was peripheral blood. The receptor set was obtained from a woman between 45 and 65 years old with active or convalescent COVID-19. CDR3s include the opening cysteine and the closing phenylalanine or tryptophan. The order of the fields is V gene, CDR3 length, J gene, D gene, CDR3 protein. A D gene is named only where the DNA matches it firmly.

TRBV5-1,17,TRBJ2-7,TRBD2,CASSSTSSGGYAYEQYF
TRBV7-2,14,TRBJ2-7,.,CASSLATAGNEQYF
TRBV11-2,13,TRBJ2-5,.,CASSSPPLVTQYF
TRBV18,14,TRBJ2-2,.,CASSPPFGHRELFF
TRBV28,16,TRBJ2-1,TRBD2,CASSLRGTSGNNEQFF
TRBV28,17,TRBJ1-4,.,CASSSKLKGEANEKLFF
TRBV2,15,TRBJ2-2,TRBD2,CASRAGTSGAGELFF
TRBV7-2,15,TRBJ2-3,.,CASSLIFGYTDTQYF
TRBV24-1,15,TRBJ2-1,TRBD1,CATSDAGQGKNEQFF
TRBV28,14,TRBJ2-7,TRBD1,CASSLGQGSYEQYF
TRBV10-3,15,TRBJ2-7,TRBD1,CAIGGNTGGYNEQYF
TRBV7-8,12,TRBJ1-2,.,CASSSDIDGYTF
TRBV7-2,14,TRBJ2-3,TRBD2,CASSLGLAPDTQYF
TRBV24-1,14,TRBJ1-4,TRBD1,CATSPGTGDEKLFF
TRBV7-9,15,TRBJ1-4,TRBD1,CASSDGTVENEKLFF
TRBV7-2,15,TRBJ1-5,.,CASSLGPGGRQPQHF
TRBV6-7,17,TRBJ1-3,.,CASSGYLVLSSGNTIYF
TRBV15,19,TRBJ2-3,.,CATSRDVRRLVTDSDTQYF
TRBV24-1,16,TRBJ2-3,TRBD2,CATSDFSGSATDTQYF
TRBV28,14,TRBJ1-1,.,CASSPSPGTLGAFF
TRBV27,14,TRBJ2-7,TRBD2,CASSLGTSGGEQYF
TRBV18,16,TRBJ2-7,.,CASSPAGFSTIYEQYF
TRBV28,15,TRBJ1-6,.,CASSLRQGLNSPLHF
TRBV2,13,TRBJ1-5,.,CASSDTGNQPQHF
TRBV11-1,14,TRBJ1-1,.,CASSLGLWNTEAFF
TRBV7-3,14,TRBJ2-2,TRBD2,CATGTSVNTGELFF
TRBV6-5,14,TRBJ1-1,.,CASRTDIMNTEAFF
TRBV18,13,TRBJ1-4,.,CASSPRQEEKLFF
TRBV11-1,15,TRBJ1-2,TRBD1,CASSPWSRQGYGYTF
TRBV4-1,15,TRBJ2-7,TRBD1,CASSHLGQGLYEQYF
TRBV7-2,19,TRBJ2-6,TRBD1,CASSLRPRQGATGANVLTF
TRBV5-1,13,TRBJ2-1,TRBD1,CASSENRGQGQFF
TRBV5-8,18,TRBJ2-3,TRBD2,CASSLAGLAGGATDTQYF
TRBV7-9,13,TRBJ1-4,.,CASSYGGREKLFF
TRBV11-2,15,TRBJ1-1,.,CASSLLGQGNTEAFF